The 23 T cell receptor beta chains given below trace back to one sample, sequenced in a study of blood T cell repertoires in COVID-19. TCRdb's copy holds only in-frame clones and misses some; the assay was immunoSEQ multiplex PCR. The table has about 240,000 clones, more than 75% seen once. Sample: peripheral blood. Receptors originate from a man older than 75 with acute or convalescent COVID-19.

The rearrangement uses TRBV4-3 and TRBJ1-3; D call uncertain. Trimming stripped 0 bases from V and 0 bases from J, with 6 bases between. This CDR3 has 15 residues. Germline CDR1 LGHNA, CDR2 YSLEER. CDR3: CASSQDPGSGNTIYF. CDR3 nucleotide sequence: TGCGCCAGCAGCCAAGATCCCGGCTCTGGAAACACCATATATTTT.

The chain is built from TRBV7-9 and TRBJ1-3, with D possibly being TRBD1 (5 bases). Germline lookup yields CDR1 SEHNR and CDR2 FQNEAQ (reference sequence). Trimming pared 3 bases from V and 8 bases from J, leaving 11 bases between. CDR3 length: 13 residues. The CDR3 nucleotides are TGTGCCAGCAGCTTGGGGCTTTGGGACACCATATATTTT. Translation gives CASSLGLWDTIYF.

This chain joins TRBV19 and TRBJ2-1, with 11 bases aligning to TRBD2. Germline V gene lookup returns CDR1 LNHDA and CDR2 SQIVND (reference sequence). The CDR3 runs 16 residues. V shed 5 bases, J shed 1 base, and the junction held 4 bases outside the gene matches. DNA of the CDR3: TGTGCCAGTAGTTTGGGACTAGCGGAGTCCTACAATGAGCAGTTCTTC. This sequence encodes CASSLGLAESYNEQFF.

This clone was seen once. The chain has TRBV7-9 and TRBJ1-5; TRBD1 might be the D (5 bases). The CDR3 covers 15 residues. Germline-derived CDR1 and CDR2 are SEHNR and FQNEAQ (reference sequence). Trimming removed 8 bases from V and 4 bases from J, with 18 bases in between. The CDR3, as DNA: TGTGCCAGCCCTACACGGGCAGGACAAAATCAGCCCCAGCATTTT. This encodes CASPTRAGQNQPQHF.

V and J are TRBV19 and TRBJ2-2, with 9 bases matching TRBD2. V shed 4 bases and J 5 bases; nucleotides not matched to a gene: 11. CDR3 size: 17 residues. Germline CDR1 LNHDA, CDR2 SQIVND (reference sequence). The CDR3 nucleotides are TGTGCCAGTAGTAAAGCGAGCGGGAGGCCATCTACCGGGGAGCTGTTTTTT. Residues: CASSKASGRPSTGELFF.

This clone was recorded only once. The chain recombines TRBV6-5 with TRBJ2-7, with TRBD1 as a possible D gene (7 bases). The ends were cut back, 7 bases at V and 7 bases at J, with 17 bases in the middle. Germline V gene lookup returns CDR1 MNHEY and CDR2 SVGAGI. The CDR3 has 13 residues. In nucleotides, the CDR3 is TGTGCCAGCACCCTAGGAGGGGGCGGTGAGCAGTACTTC. Its protein product is CASTLGGGGEQYF.

Regarding this clone: Other nucleotide sequences from this sample produce the same CDR3. This chain uses TRBV27 with TRBJ2-1, with 14 bases that match TRBD2. Germline trimming cut 5 bases from V and 7 bases from J; bases unmatched to any gene: 4. Germline V gives CDR1 MNHEY, CDR2 SMNVEV (reference sequence). The CDR3 totals 15 residues. As DNA, the CDR3 is TGTGCCAGCAGTCCAAGACTAGCGGGAGGGAATGAGCAGTTCTTC. Protein product: CASSPRLAGGNEQFF.

This chain uses TRBV5-5 with TRBJ2-7; 11 nucleotides match TRBD1. Germline trimming cut 6 bases from V and 4 bases from J; bases unmatched to any gene: 9. The CDR3 has 15 residues. CDR1 and CDR2 from the germline V gene are SGHKS and YYEKEE (reference sequence). CDR3 sequence (DNA): TGTGCCAGCACCCCAAGAGGACAGGGGGCTTACGAGCAGTACTTC. As protein: CASTPRGQGAYEQYF.

The chain couples TRBV6-2 or TRBV6-3 to TRBJ1-5, with 9 bases that match TRBD1. V trimming: 2 bases; J trimming: 6 bases; junction bases outside the gene matches: 11. The CDR3 runs to 17 residues. Per germline, CDR1 MNHEY and CDR2 SVGEGT. CDR3: CASSYARDRAFGQPQHF. CDR3 DNA sequence: TGTGCCAGCAGTTACGCCCGGGACAGGGCTTTTGGTCAGCCCCAGCATTTT.

CDR3 sequence reads: CASTQRGQPQHF. The CDR3 region has the DNA TGTGCCAGCACCCAAAGGGGTCAGCCCCAGCATTTT. The gene calls are TRBV6-6 and TRBJ1-5, with D possibly being TRBD1 (5 bases). CDR1 MNHNY and CDR2 SVGAGI come from the germline V gene (reference sequence). The V end lost 7 bases, the J end lost 6 bases, and 10 bases lay between the germline ends. The length of the CDR3 is 12 residues.

The V and J genes are TRBV7-2 and TRBJ2-1; TRBD2 aligns across 10 bases. This CDR3 is 14 amino acids long. J gave up 9 bases and V 5 bases, and 7 bases lay outside the gene matches. Per the germline V gene, CDR1 is SGHTA and CDR2 is FQGNSA. The CDR3 DNA follows: TGTGCCAGCAGCCCGCTAGCGGGAGTAAGTGAGCAGTTCTTC. Amino acid sequence: CASSPLAGVSEQFF.

J is TRBJ1-2 and V is TRBV28; TRBD1 is a possible D gene (6 bases). Trimming pared 2 bases from V and 3 bases from J, leaving 13 bases between. Germline lookup yields CDR1 MDHEN and CDR2 SYDVKM. The CDR3 runs 15 residues. The CDR3: CASSLGGAVDYGYTF. CDR3 in DNA: TGTGCCAGCAGTTTAGGGGGGGCAGTAGACTATGGCTACACCTTC.

V usage is TRBV7-2 and J usage is TRBJ2-1; 7 bases match TRBD2. The CDR3 contains 12 residues. Germline CDR1 reads SGHTA; CDR2 reads FQGNSA. After removal of 2 bases from V and 13 bases from J, the junction contained 5 bases not matched to a gene. Written as DNA, the CDR3 is TGTGCCAGCAGCTTAAGCGGGATCCACCAGTTCTTC. This translates into CASSLSGIHQFF.

V gene TRBV7-2 combines with J gene TRBJ2-1, with D possibly matching TRBD1 (5 bases). Germline V gene lookup returns CDR1 SGHTA and CDR2 FQGNSA. Trimming cost V 1 base and J 4 bases, with 11 bases left between them. The CDR3 covers 15 residues. The CDR3 sequence is CASSLEGSPYNEQFF. DNA of the CDR3: TGTGCCAGCAGCTTAGAGGGGTCTCCATACAATGAGCAGTTCTTC.

The chain has TRBV9 and TRBJ1-5; D might be TRBD1 (6 bases). The V end was cut by 4 bases, the J end by 4 bases, with 9 bases between. Per the germline V gene, CDR1 is SGDLS and CDR2 is YYNGEE. CDR3 size: 13 residues. The CDR3 nucleotides read TGTGCCAGCAGCCCAGGGGTAAATCAGCCCCAGCATTTT. Protein sequence: CASSPGVNQPQHF.

This clone was detected only once. The chain carries TRBV9 and TRBJ1-4, with 7 bases lining up with TRBD1. V lost 0 bases, J lost 4 bases, and 6 bases stayed unmatched. Germline assignment: CDR1 SGDLS and CDR2 YYNGEE. The length of the CDR3 is 16 residues. The chain's CDR3 is CASSVGARQGNEKLFF. CDR3 nucleotide sequence: TGTGCCAGCAGCGTAGGGGCGAGACAGGGTAATGAAAAACTGTTTTTT.

Here the CDR3 DNA reads TGTGCCAGCAGCTTACAGGGGGCTGGAAACACCATATATTTT. Protein sequence: CASSLQGAGNTIYF. This sequence joins TRBV5-4 and TRBJ1-3; 8 nucleotides align to TRBD1. This CDR3 spans 14 amino acids. The junction had 0 bases not matched to a gene; V was cut back by 2 bases and J by 2 bases. Germline V gene lookup returns CDR1 SGHNT and CDR2 YYREEE (reference sequence).

The gene calls are TRBV10-3 and TRBJ2-3, with 15 bases that match TRBD2. CDR1 is ENHRY and CDR2 is SYGVKD in the germline V gene. The CDR3 length is 21 residues. After removal of 6 bases from V and 3 bases from J, the junction contained 19 bases not matched to a gene. CDR3 sequence: CAIRGEGGLAGGSRRTDTQYF. Here the CDR3 DNA reads TGTGCCATCAGGGGGGAGGGGGGACTAGCGGGAGGATCCCGGCGGACAGATACGCAGTATTTT.

The chain combines TRBV3-1 (or the pseudogene TRBV3-2) with TRBJ2-2; weak D call: TRBD2 (6 bases). Germline CDR1 LGHDT, CDR2 YNNKEL (reference sequence). The ends were cut back, 1 base at V and 3 bases at J, with 18 bases in the middle. This CDR3 has 18 amino acids. The chain's CDR3 is CASSQAPGTWTDTGELFF. Written as DNA, the CDR3 is TGTGCCAGCAGCCAAGCCCCGGGGACTTGGACGGACACCGGGGAGCTGTTTTTT.

The rearrangement uses TRBV15 and TRBJ1-4; 10 bases match TRBD1. V lost 5 bases and J lost 6; bases outside the gene matches: 6. The germline V gene has CDR1 LNHNV and CDR2 YYDKDF (reference sequence). The CDR3 is 15 residues long. CDR3 in DNA: TGTGCCACCAGCTCCCGGACAGGGGGGGATGAAAAACTGTTTTTT. Translation: CATSSRTGGDEKLFF.

V usage is TRBV29-1 and J usage is TRBJ2-7; the match to TRBD1 covers 9 bases. The germline V gene encodes CDR1 SQVTM and CDR2 ANQGSEA. The CDR3 has 13 amino acids. Trimming removed 7 bases from V and 4 bases from J; junction bases left unmatched: 8. In DNA form, the CDR3 reads TGCAGCGGAGGACAGGGGAGCTCATACGAGCAGTACTTC. Encoded protein: CSGGQGSSYEQYF.

This sequence joins TRBV19 and TRBJ1-4; TRBD1 agrees at 7 bases. Trimming removed 4 bases from V and 4 bases from J; junction bases left unmatched: 3. This CDR3 spans 14 amino acids. Germline V gene lookup returns CDR1 LNHDA and CDR2 SQIVND (reference sequence). The chain's CDR3 is CASSTQGFNEKLFF. Written as DNA, the CDR3 is TGTGCCAGTAGTACACAGGGGTTTAATGAAAAACTGTTTTTT.

V is TRBV9 and J is TRBJ1-1, with D unresolved. The CDR3 length is 13 residues. V was pared by 0 bases and J by 1 base, with 4 bases between. CDR1 is SGDLS and CDR2 is YYNGEE in the germline V gene. CDR3 DNA: TGTGCCAGCAGCGTAGGGGCGAACACTGAAGCTTTCTTT. Its protein product is CASSVGANTEAFF.